A selection of T cell receptor beta chains follows, all from one sample in a study of T cell changes during pregnancy in multiple sclerosis. Clones were sequenced by immunoSEQ multiplex PCR, and TCRdb holds only the in-frame ones, with some missing. The profile covers around 57,000 clones, with around 90% appearing a single time and 5% to 7.5% taken by the ten largest. Specimen: peripheral blood, collected in the third trimester of pregnancy. Every receptor here comes from a female donor in good health, enrolled as a control in a pregnancy study. The CDR3 runs from the conserved cysteine through the conserved F or W. Fields, in order: D gene, V gene, CDR3 length, J gene, clone size, CDR3 DNA, CDR3 protein. The D gene is left open where the match is weak. Size values are once, few and many counts, or a class for expanded clones, and some rows have none.

>TRBD1|TRBV11-2|13|TRBJ1-1|once
TGTGCCGTGGGGGGACAGGGGATCACTGAAGCTTTCTTT
CAVGGQGITEAFF
>TRBD1|TRBV2|13|TRBJ2-5|-
TGTGCCAGCAGATATACAGGGGATGGGACCCAGTACTTC
CASRYTGDGTQYF
>TRBD1|TRBV18|18|TRBJ1-6|-
TGTGCCAGCTCACCCCCGGGACAGGGGGCTAGGGTTAATTCACCCCTCCACTTT
CASSPPGQGARVNSPLHF
>TRBD1|TRBV6-4|14|TRBJ1-1|-
TGTGCCAGCAGCCGACAGGGAGGAGAAACTGAAGCTTTCTTT
CASSRQGGETEAFF
>-|TRBV6-6|14|TRBJ2-7|-
TGTGCCAGCAGTTACCGGGACTTCCCCCTCGAGCAGTACTTC
CASSYRDFPLEQYF
>-|TRBV11-3|14|TRBJ2-3|-
TGTGCCAGCAGCTTAAGCCCGGGTTCAGATACGCAGTATTTT
CASSLSPGSDTQYF
>-|TRBV7-9|17|TRBJ2-3|-
TGTGCCAGCAGAGACCTCTCGTGGGGGCCCAGCACAGATACGCAGTATTTT
CASRDLSWGPSTDTQYF
>-|TRBV6-5|12|TRBJ2-7|-
TGTGCCAGCAGTTACTTAACGGGCGAGCAGTACTTC
CASSYLTGEQYF
>-|TRBV30|13|TRBJ2-1|-
TGTGCCTGGAGTGTTGGGGAGCCCTCGGAGCAGTTCTTC
CAWSVGEPSEQFF
>-|TRBV10-3|12|TRBJ1-1|few
TGTGCCATCAGTGTCACGGGTTCTGAAGCTTTCTTT
CAISVTGSEAFF
>TRBD1|TRBV29-1|13|TRBJ2-2|-
TGCAGCGCAGTAACAGGGGGGACCGGGGAGCTGTTTTTT
CSAVTGGTGELFF
>-|TRBV18|15|TRBJ2-7|-
TGTGCCAGCTCACCCATGGGGCAGAGCTCCTACGAGCAGTACTTC
CASSPMGQSSYEQYF
>-|TRBV5-1|15|TRBJ1-1|-
TGCGCCAGCAGCCACGGGAACAGGGCGTACACTGAAGCTTTCTTT
CASSHGNRAYTEAFF
>TRBD2|TRBV4-2|16|TRBJ2-7|-
TGTGCCAGCAGCCCCAACGGGCGACTAGCGGGGTACGAGCAGTACTTC
CASSPNGRLAGYEQYF
>TRBD2|TRBV13|21|TRBJ2-7|-
TGTGCCAGCAGCTTCCGAGGGGCGGGGACTAGCGGATTCACCTCCCCGGTCGAGCAGTACTTC
CASSFRGAGTSGFTSPVEQYF
>TRBD2|TRBV5-4|16|TRBJ2-1|once
TGTGCCAGCAGCACGGGACTAGCGGGAGTTTACAATGAGCAGTTCTTC
CASSTGLAGVYNEQFF
>TRBD2|TRBV30|14|TRBJ2-2|-
TGTGCCTGGAGCAAAATGGGGGGGACCGGGGAGCTGTTTTTT
CAWSKMGGTGELFF
>TRBD2|TRBV5-1|14|TRBJ2-3|-
TGCGCCAGCAGCTTGGGACTAGCGTGGGATACGCAGTATTTT
CASSLGLAWDTQYF
>-|TRBV7-2|14|TRBJ2-1|-
TGTGCCAACCCGGGCAGCGGGCCCTACAATGAGCAGTTCTTC
CANPGSGPYNEQFF
>TRBD1|TRBV5-4|14|TRBJ1-2|once
TGTGCCAGCGGAACATCGACAGGGTCCTATGGCTACACCTTC
CASGTSTGSYGYTF
>TRBD1|TRBV29-1|14|TRBJ2-3|-
TGCAGCGTTTCAACACATACAGGGGCAGATACGCAGTATTTT
CSVSTHTGADTQYF
>-|TRBV10-2|14|TRBJ1-2|-
TGCGCCAGCAGTGAGCCAAACCTAAACAGGGGCTACACCTTC
CASSEPNLNRGYTF
>TRBD1|TRBV4-3|18|TRBJ1-4|-
TGCGCCAGCAGCCAAGGTGTGACGGCCGGGACAGCTAATGAAAAACTGTTTTTT
CASSQGVTAGTANEKLFF
>TRBD1|TRBV19|15|TRBJ1-5|-
TGTGCCAGTAGCTTGACAGGGCAGAGCAATCAGCCCCAGCATTTT
CASSLTGQSNQPQHF
>-|TRBV7-9|16|TRBJ2-1|once
TGTGCCAGCACCAAGCTACGGGAGATCAGCTACAATGAGCAGTTCTTC
CASTKLREISYNEQFF
>-|TRBV20-1|11|TRBJ1-2|-
TGCAGTGCTAAGATGGGGCCTGGCTACACCTTC
CSAKMGPGYTF
>TRBD2|TRBV30|13|TRBJ2-3|-
TGTGCCTGGACCGGGACTAGTTCAGATACGCAGTATTTT
CAWTGTSSDTQYF
>-|TRBV19|14|TRBJ2-7|-
TGTGCCAGTAGTATAGTCACCGCGGGCAACGAGCAGTACTTC
CASSIVTAGNEQYF
>-|TRBV5-1|14|TRBJ2-3|-
TGCGCCAGCAGCTTGGGTACTAGCACAGATACGCAGTATTTT
CASSLGTSTDTQYF
>-|TRBV18|14|TRBJ1-6|-
TGTGCCAGCTCAGGAGAGGGCCGGAATTCACCCCTCCACTTT
CASSGEGRNSPLHF
>-|TRBV11-2|12|TRBJ1-2|-
TGTGCCAGCAGCTTAAGCGGTTATGGCTACACCTTC
CASSLSGYGYTF
>TRBD1|TRBV28|16|TRBJ1-5|-
TGTGCCAGCAGTTTACGACAGGGCGGAGGCAATCAGCCCCAGCATTTT
CASSLRQGGGNQPQHF
>-|TRBV29-1|11|TRBJ1-1|-
TGCAGCGCGCTACCTACCACTGAAGCTTTCTTT
CSALPTTEAFF
>-|TRBV13|15|TRBJ1-1|-
TGTGCCAGCAGCTTAGGCGACAGGATGAACACTGAAGCTTTCTTT
CASSLGDRMNTEAFF
>TRBD2|TRBV7-2|16|TRBJ2-3|-
TGTGCCAGCAGCACGTTTGGACTAGCAACCACAGATACGCAGTATTTT
CASSTFGLATTDTQYF
>-|TRBV6-4|13|TRBJ2-3|-
TGTGCCAGCAGTGACTCGGCCACAGATACGCAGTATTTT
CASSDSATDTQYF
>TRBD1|TRBV9|14|TRBJ1-1|-
TGTGCCAGCAGCGTAACAGGGGGGAACACTGAAGCTTTCTTT
CASSVTGGNTEAFF
>-|TRBV7-2|12|TRBJ2-3|once
TGTGCCAGCAGCTCAAGCACAGATACGCAGTATTTT
CASSSSTDTQYF
>-|TRBV7-2|15|TRBJ1-5|-
TGTGCCAGCAGCTTGGGCCACCGAAGCAATCAGCCCCAGCATTTT
CASSLGHRSNQPQHF
>-|TRBV5-1|12|TRBJ1-2|-
TGCGCCAGCAGCCCCGATGGAGCTGGCTACACCTTC
CASSPDGAGYTF
>TRBD2|TRBV18|15|TRBJ2-5|-
TGTGCCAGCTCCCGAGGGCGCCAGGGAGGGGAGACCCAGTACTTC
CASSRGRQGGETQYF